A single sample gave rise to the 21 T cell receptor beta chains below, sequenced in a study of vaccination effects on CD4 cells after COVID-19. For these TCRs, the target antigens are not known. The data were produced by immunoSEQ multiplex PCR, yet TCRdb's version contains in-frame clones alone and is incomplete. The sample records 30,000 to 40,000 clones, roughly two thirds being singletons. Before sequencing took place, the ViraFEST assay used viral peptide pools to expand antigen-specific CD4+ T cells. Following culture for about ten days, CD4+ T cells were isolated. The participants, recipients of two vaccine doses, got either BNT162b2 or mRNA-1273. This specimen consisted of CD4+ T cells from PBMCs cultured with HCoV-229E spike peptides, obtained after COVID-19 vaccination. Every receptor here comes from a human donor who received a COVID-19 vaccine.

V gene TRBV5-1 combines with J gene TRBJ2-3, with D tentatively TRBD2 (6 bases). This CDR3 is 17 amino acids long. The germline V gene encodes CDR1 SGHRS and CDR2 YFSETQ. With 4 bases removed from V and 2 bases from J, the gap between germline ends came to 20 bases. The CDR3 sequence is CASSLKVGGGNTDTQYF. The CDR3 DNA is TGCGCCAGCAGCCTAAAGGTGGGGGGAGGAAACACAGATACGCAGTATTTT.

This clone was recorded only once. V usage is TRBV29-1 and J usage is TRBJ1-1; D gene unclear. Germline CDR1 and CDR2: SQVTM and ANQGSEA. With 4 bases removed from V and 3 bases from J, the gap between germline ends came to 3 bases. The CDR3 contains 10 residues. Here the CDR3 reads CSVADTEAFF. CDR3 coding DNA: TGCAGCGTTGCGGACACTGAAGCTTTCTTT.

This clone was picked up a small number of times. The chain has TRBV19 and TRBJ1-6, with D hard to call. V was clipped by 5 bases and J by 1 base, with 6 bases between them. The CDR3 length is 14 residues. Germline assignment: CDR1 LNHDA and CDR2 SQIVND (reference sequence). DNA of the CDR3: TGTGCCAGTAGTCGTGGGTCCTATAATTCACCCCTCCACTTT. It yields the protein CASSRGSYNSPLHF.

The gene calls are TRBV19 and TRBJ2-7; the D gene could be TRBD1 or TRBD2 (5 bases each). This CDR3 has 18 residues. The germline V and J ends were trimmed by 3 bases and 1 base, with 22 bases remaining between them. Germline V gene lookup returns CDR1 LNHDA and CDR2 SQIVND (reference sequence). The CDR3 DNA reads as TGTGCCAGTAGTATTGGGGCAATACGCCGGCCGGGGTCCTACGAGCAGTACTTC. Its translation is CASSIGAIRRPGSYEQYF.

The V gene is TRBV20-1, the J gene TRBJ2-1; 11 nucleotides agree with TRBD2. From germline, CDR1 is DFQATT and CDR2 SNEGSKA (reference sequence). V dropped 3 bases and J dropped 8; count of bases not matched to a gene: 6. This CDR3 contains 14 residues. The CDR3 nucleotides read TGCAGTGCTAGTCGACTAGCGGGAATCTATGAGCAGTTCTTC. Protein sequence: CSASRLAGIYEQFF.

V usage is TRBV20-1 and J usage is TRBJ1-1; no definite D call. CDR3 size: 11 residues. The ends were cut back, 2 bases at V and 8 bases at J, with 9 bases in the middle. Germline CDR1 DFQATT, CDR2 SNEGSKA (reference sequence). In nucleotides, the CDR3 is TGCAGTGCTAGATTCGAAGGGGAAGCTTTCTTT. Its protein is CSARFEGEAFF.

V gene TRBV12-3 or TRBV12-4 combines with J gene TRBJ2-3; a weak D match, TRBD2 (5 bases). V shed 6 bases and J shed 2 bases, with 9 bases lying between them. This CDR3 has 13 amino acids. CDR3 coding DNA: TGTGCCAGCAGGGACTCTATCACAGATACGCAGTATTTT. It translates to CASRDSITDTQYF.

In the case of this clone: The junction departs from the called germline gene at one end, perhaps through a read error. The chain combines TRBV29-1 with TRBJ2-5; perhaps TRBD1 as D (5 bases). The CDR3 sequence is 13 residues long. CDR1 and CDR2 from the germline V gene are SQVTM and ANQGSEA. The CDR3 region is CSVEGGTQGTQYF. In DNA form, the CDR3 reads TGCAGCGTTGAAGGGGGCACACAAGGGACCCAGTACTTC.

This clone has only a few counts. The gene calls are TRBV19 and TRBJ2-7, with a tentative D call TRBD2 (5 bases). Germline CDR1 and CDR2: LNHDA and SQIVND (reference sequence). The V end was cut by 5 bases, the J end by 12 bases, with 20 bases between. This CDR3 comprises 13 residues. The CDR3 sequence: CASSPNGIPFMYF. The CDR3 DNA reads TGTGCCAGTAGTCCAAACGGGATACCCTTTATGTACTTC.

This clone showed up just a few times. The V and J genes are TRBV5-1 and TRBJ1-2, with D tentatively TRBD1 (5 bases). The CDR3 covers 15 residues. The germline CDR1 and CDR2 sequences are SGHRS and YFSETQ. The V end was cut by 2 bases, the J end by 5 bases, with 16 bases between. The CDR3 DNA reads as TGCGCCAGCAGCTTAGAGCCGGGACTAGCTTATGGCTACACCTTC. This encodes CASSLEPGLAYGYTF.

This clone was seen more than once but under ten times. This chain uses TRBV25-1 with TRBJ1-3; D not resolved. The CDR3 totals 15 residues. Germline V gene data show CDR1 as MGHDK and CDR2 as SYGVNS. Trimming left V 2 bases short and J 3 bases short, with 11 bases between. The CDR3 coding sequence is TGTGCCAGCAGTGAAACAGTGGGTTATGGAAACACCATATATTTT. The encoded protein is CASSETVGYGNTIYF.

There are a few counts of this clone. The J gene is TRBJ1-2, the V gene TRBV18; tentative D call: TRBD1 (5 bases). Germline CDR1 and CDR2: KGHSH and LQKENI. Trimming took off 2 bases at V and 7 bases at J, with 8 bases between the two ends. The CDR3 totals 12 residues. As DNA, the CDR3 is TGTGCCAGCTCACCAACGGGGGGTGGCTACACCTTC. Its translation: CASSPTGGGYTF.

The chain carries TRBV6-2 or TRBV6-3 and TRBJ2-7; TRBD1 matches at 9 bases. The V segment lost 5 bases and the J segment 9 bases; nucleotides outside the gene matches: 14. CDR1 and CDR2 from the germline V gene are MNHEY and SVGEGT. This CDR3 has 15 residues. The DNA for the CDR3 is TGTGCCAGCAGTATGGCCGGGACAGGGATCACTCGGCAGTACTTC. This sequence encodes CASSMAGTGITRQYF.

The gene calls are TRBV7-2 and TRBJ2-3; 9 bases agree with TRBD2. Trimming at V came to 5 bases and at J to 6 bases, leaving 9 bases not matched to a gene. This CDR3 has 15 residues. Germline CDR1 and CDR2: SGHTA and FQGNSA. The CDR3 reads CASSPIAGAGDTQYF. CDR3 DNA: TGTGCCAGCAGCCCGATAGCGGGAGCGGGTGATACGCAGTATTTT.

The chain employs TRBV7-8 and TRBJ1-2; a weak D match, TRBD1 (5 bases). The CDR3 consists of 13 residues. Trimming took 5 bases from V and 7 from J, leaving 14 bases between them. Germline-derived CDR1 and CDR2 are SGHVS and FQNEAQ. CDR3 residues: CASSVYRDRGYTF. For the CDR3, the DNA is TGTGCCAGCAGCGTATACCGGGACCGTGGCTACACCTTC.

The CDR3 coding sequence is TGTGCCAGCAGCTTAGGACTAGCGAAGGCCAAAAACATTCAGTACTTC. It encodes CASSLGLAKAKNIQYF. This chain joins TRBV11-2 and TRBJ2-4; 8 positions match TRBD2. V was pared by 1 base and J by 1 base, with 3 bases of the junction left unmatched. CDR3 length: 16 residues. Germline CDR1 and CDR2: SGHAT and FQNNGV. The full variable domain, its missing parts supplied by reference TRBV11-2 and TRBJ2-4, is EAGVAQSPRYKIIEKRQSVAFWCNPISGHATLYWYQQILGQGPKLLIQFQNNGVVDDSQLPKDRFSAERLKGVDSTLKIQPAKLEDSAVYLCASSLGLAKAKNIQYFGAGTRLSVL.

The rearrangement links TRBV4-2 to TRBJ2-2, with D perhaps assigned TRBD1 or TRBD2 (5 bases each). This CDR3 spans 18 amino acids. CDR1 and CDR2 (germline): LGHNA, YNFKEQ. Between the trimmed V and J ends, which lost 0 bases and 0 bases, there was a span of 14 bases. CDR3 sequence: CASSQEVYVGPNTGELFF. CDR3 nucleotide sequence: TGTGCCAGCAGCCAAGAAGTTTACGTGGGACCGAACACCGGGGAGCTGTTTTTT.

J is TRBJ1-1 and V is TRBV5-1; a possible D gene is TRBD1 (5 bases). Germline values: CDR1 SGHRS, CDR2 YFSETQ. The V gene lost 0 bases and the J gene lost 4 bases, with 13 bases spanning the gap. This CDR3 contains 15 residues. CDR3 loop: CASSLDGAGGTEAFF. The CDR3 nucleotides are TGCGCCAGCAGCTTGGACGGGGCCGGAGGCACTGAAGCTTTCTTT.

The chain recombines TRBV2 with TRBJ2-7, with a tentative D call TRBD1 (6 bases). V shed 7 bases and J shed 3 bases, with 13 bases lying between them. The CDR3 sequence is 13 residues long. CDR1 and CDR2 from the germline V gene are SNHLY and FYNNEI. CDR3 in amino acids: CASNAGDLYEQYF. For the CDR3, the DNA is TGTGCCAGCAATGCAGGGGACCTCTACGAGCAGTACTTC.

V is TRBV19 and J is TRBJ1-5; the D gene is possibly TRBD1 (6 bases). This CDR3 contains 14 residues. Germline CDR1 is LNHDA and CDR2 is SQIVND (reference sequence). V lost 7 bases to trimming and J lost 4 bases, with 14 bases between them. The CDR3 region is CASNLQGRNQPQHF. DNA of the CDR3: TGTGCCAGTAACCTACAGGGCAGAAATCAGCCCCAGCATTTT.

This clone was seen a handful of times. In DNA form, the CDR3 reads TGTGCCAGCAGCTTGGACCTTGGGAACACTGAAGCTTTCTTT. Residues: CASSLDLGNTEAFF. The chain is built from TRBV5-6 and TRBJ1-1; D gene ambiguous. V shed 0 bases and J shed 1 base, with 7 bases lying between them. The germline V gene encodes CDR1 SGHDT and CDR2 YYEEEE. The CDR3 contains 14 residues.